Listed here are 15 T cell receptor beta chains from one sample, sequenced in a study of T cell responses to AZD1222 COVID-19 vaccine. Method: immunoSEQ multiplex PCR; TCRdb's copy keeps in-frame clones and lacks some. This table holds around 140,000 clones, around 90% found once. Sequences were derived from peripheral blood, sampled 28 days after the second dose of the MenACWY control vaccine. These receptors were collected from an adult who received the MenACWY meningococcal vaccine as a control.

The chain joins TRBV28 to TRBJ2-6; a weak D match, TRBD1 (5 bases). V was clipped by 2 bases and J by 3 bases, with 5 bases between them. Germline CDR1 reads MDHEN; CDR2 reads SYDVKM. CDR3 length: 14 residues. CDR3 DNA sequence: TGTGCCAGCAGTTTAACAGGTGGGGCCAACGTCCTGACTTTC. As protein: CASSLTGGANVLTF. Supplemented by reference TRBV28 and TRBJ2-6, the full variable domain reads DVKVTQSSRYLVKRTGEKVFLECVQDMDHENMFWYRQDPGLGLRLIYFSYDVKMKEKGDIPEGYSVSREKKERFSLILESASTNQTSMYLCASSLTGGANVLTFGAGSRLTVL.

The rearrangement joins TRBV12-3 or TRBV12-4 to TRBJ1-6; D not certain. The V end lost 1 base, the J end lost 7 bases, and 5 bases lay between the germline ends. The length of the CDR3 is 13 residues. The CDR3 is CASSLDWNSPLHF. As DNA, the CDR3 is TGTGCCAGCAGTTTAGACTGGAATTCACCCCTCCACTTT.

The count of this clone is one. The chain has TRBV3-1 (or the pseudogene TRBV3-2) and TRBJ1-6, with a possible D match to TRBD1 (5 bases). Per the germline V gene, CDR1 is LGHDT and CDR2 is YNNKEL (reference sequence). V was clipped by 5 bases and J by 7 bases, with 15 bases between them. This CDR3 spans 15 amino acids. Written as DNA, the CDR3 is TGTGCCAGCAGCTCACCCGGGCGGGGGAATTCACCCCTCCACTTT. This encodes CASSSPGRGNSPLHF.

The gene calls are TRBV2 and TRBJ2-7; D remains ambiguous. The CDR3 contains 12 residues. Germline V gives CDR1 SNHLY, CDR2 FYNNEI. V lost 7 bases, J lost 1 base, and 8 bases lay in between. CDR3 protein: CASTRGSYEQYF. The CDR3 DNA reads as TGTGCCAGCACCCGTGGATCCTACGAGCAGTACTTC.

CDR3 region: CASSGTGDNSPLHF. CDR3 bases: TGCGCCAGCAGTGGGACAGGGGATAATTCACCCCTCCACTTT. This chain connects TRBV10-2 to TRBJ1-6; 9 bases align to TRBD1. This CDR3 contains 14 residues. J gave up 5 bases and V 4 bases, and 0 bases lay outside the gene matches. Germline lookup yields CDR1 WSHSY and CDR2 SAAADI.

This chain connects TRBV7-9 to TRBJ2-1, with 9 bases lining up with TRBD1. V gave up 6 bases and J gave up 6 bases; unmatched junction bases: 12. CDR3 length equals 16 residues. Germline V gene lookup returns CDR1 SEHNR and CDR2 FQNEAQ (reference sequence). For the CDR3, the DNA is TGTGCCAGCAGTTCATCCGGGACAGGGAATCGCAATGAGCAGTTCTTC. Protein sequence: CASSSSGTGNRNEQFF. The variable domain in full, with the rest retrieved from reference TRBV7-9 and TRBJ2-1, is DTGVSQNPRHKITKRGQNVTFRCDPISEHNRLYWYRQTLGQGPEFLTYFQNEAQLEKSRLLSDRFSAERPKGSFSTLEIQRTEQGDSAMYLCASSSSGTGNRNEQFFGPGTRLTVL.

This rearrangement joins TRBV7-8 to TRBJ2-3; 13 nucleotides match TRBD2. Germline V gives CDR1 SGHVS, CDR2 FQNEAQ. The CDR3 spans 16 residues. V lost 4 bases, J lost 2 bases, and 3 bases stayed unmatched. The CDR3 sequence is CASSSGTSGNTDTQYF. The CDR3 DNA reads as TGTGCCAGCAGCTCAGGGACTAGCGGGAACACAGATACGCAGTATTTT.

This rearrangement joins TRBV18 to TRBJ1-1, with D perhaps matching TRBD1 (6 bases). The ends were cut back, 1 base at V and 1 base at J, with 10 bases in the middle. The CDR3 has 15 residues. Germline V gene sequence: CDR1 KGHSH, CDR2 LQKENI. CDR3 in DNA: TGTGCCAGCTCACCACTTGAACAGGGGAACACTGAAGCTTTCTTT. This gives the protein CASSPLEQGNTEAFF.

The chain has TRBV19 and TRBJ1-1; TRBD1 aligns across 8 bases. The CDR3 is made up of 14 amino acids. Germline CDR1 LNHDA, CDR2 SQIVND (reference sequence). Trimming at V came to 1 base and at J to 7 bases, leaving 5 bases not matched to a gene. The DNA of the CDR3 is TGTGCCAGTAGTATAGCAGGGGGCGGCGGTGAAGCTTTCTTT. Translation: CASSIAGGGGEAFF.

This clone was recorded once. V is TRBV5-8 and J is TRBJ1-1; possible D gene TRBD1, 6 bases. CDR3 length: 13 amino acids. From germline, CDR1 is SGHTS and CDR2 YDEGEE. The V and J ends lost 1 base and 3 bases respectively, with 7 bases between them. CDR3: CASSLNRDTEAFF. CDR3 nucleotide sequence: TGTGCCAGCAGCTTGAACAGGGACACTGAAGCTTTCTTT.

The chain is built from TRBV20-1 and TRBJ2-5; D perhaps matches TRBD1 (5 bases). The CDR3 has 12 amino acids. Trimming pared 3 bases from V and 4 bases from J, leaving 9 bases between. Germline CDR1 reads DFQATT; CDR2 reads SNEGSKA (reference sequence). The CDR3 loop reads CSASVDRETQYF. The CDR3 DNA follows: TGCAGTGCTAGTGTCGACAGAGAGACCCAGTACTTC.

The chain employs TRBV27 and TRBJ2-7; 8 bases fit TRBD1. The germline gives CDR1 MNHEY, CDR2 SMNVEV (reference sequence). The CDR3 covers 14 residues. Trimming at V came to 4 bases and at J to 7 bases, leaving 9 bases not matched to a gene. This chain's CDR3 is CASSWTGTGGEQYF. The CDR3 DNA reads TGTGCCAGCAGTTGGACAGGGACGGGCGGGGAGCAGTACTTC.

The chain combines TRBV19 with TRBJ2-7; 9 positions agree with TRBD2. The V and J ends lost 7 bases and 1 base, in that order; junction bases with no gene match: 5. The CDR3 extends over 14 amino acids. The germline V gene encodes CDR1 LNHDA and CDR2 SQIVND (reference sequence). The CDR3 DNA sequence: TGTGCCAGTAAGCGAGCGGGGGGATCCTACGAGCAGTACTTC. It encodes CASKRAGGSYEQYF.

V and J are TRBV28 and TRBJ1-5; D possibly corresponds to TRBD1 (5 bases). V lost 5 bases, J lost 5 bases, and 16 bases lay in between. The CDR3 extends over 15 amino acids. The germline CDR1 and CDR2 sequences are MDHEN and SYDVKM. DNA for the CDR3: TGTGCCAGCAGTGGGGGAACTGATCAGGATCAGCCCCAGCATTTT. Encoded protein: CASSGGTDQDQPQHF.

The DNA for the CDR3 is TGTGCCAGCAGGACCCCTGGACTAGCGGAGCAGTTCTTC. Translating it yields CASRTPGLAEQFF. V and J are TRBV6-5 and TRBJ2-1, with 9 bases that match TRBD2. Germline CDR1 reads MNHEY; CDR2 reads SVGAGI. The CDR3 totals 13 residues. V was clipped by 6 bases and J by 10 bases; unmatched bases: 7.